This section outlines one T cell receptor (beta chain) sequence together with its context. TCRdb's copy holds only in-frame clones and misses some; the assay was immunoSEQ multiplex PCR. The table has more than 140,000 clones, 70% to 90% seen once. The sample comes from a study of cytomegalovirus exposure and HLA in healthy donors. V was pared by 4 bases and J by 5 bases, with 12 bases of the junction left unmatched. This CDR3 is 16 amino acids long. In germline, CDR1 is LGHNA, CDR2 YSLEER. Sequenced sample: PBMCs. This sequence was found in a woman aged 18 to 35 in good health and CMV-seropositive. The chain employs TRBV4-3 and TRBJ2-7, with 9 bases matching TRBD2. CDR3 nucleotides: TGCGCCAGCAGCCCCGAACTCCGCGGGAGGGCCGACGAGCAGTACTTC. Translated: CASSPELRGRADEQYF.